This is a list of T cell receptor beta chains from one sample in a study of blood T cell repertoires in COVID-19. TCRdb's table, derived via immunoSEQ multiplex PCR, lists solely in-frame clones and lacks some. The sample lists about 70,000 clones, 86% occurring once. The specimen was peripheral blood. These receptors all come from a human donor in a cohort sampled during active COVID-19. Each CDR3 is given with its conserved first and last residue. The D gene is left open where the match is weak. Size values are once, few and many counts, or a class for expanded clones, and some rows have none.

TRBJ2-7,.,.,TRBV28,CASSLYGELYEQYF,TGTGCCAGCAGTTTGTACGGGGAACTCTACGAGCAGTACTTC
TRBJ2-1,TRBD2,.,TRBV6-6,CASSYSTSSGGSEQFF,TGTGCCAGCAGTTACTCGACCTCTAGCGGGGGGAGTGAGCAGTTCTTC
TRBJ2-7,.,.,TRBV18,CASSPGGARNYEQYF,TGTGCCAGCTCACCAGGGGGCGCACGTAACTACGAGCAGTACTTC
TRBJ2-5,.,.,TRBV4-3,CASSQESPGTQYF,TGCGCCAGCAGCCAAGAGAGTCCCGGGACCCAGTACTTC
TRBJ1-4,.,.,TRBV7-9,CASSLPLEGNEKLFF,TGTGCCAGCAGCCTACCCCTCGAGGGTAATGAAAAACTGTTTTTT
TRBJ2-5,TRBD2,.,TRBV10-3,CAISASGGAPGVETQYF,TGTGCCATCAGCGCTAGCGGGGGGGCCCCGGGTGTCGAGACCCAGTACTTC
TRBJ2-7,.,.,TRBV10-3,CATSQTYEQYF,TGTGCCACCTCCCAAACTTACGAGCAGTACTTC
TRBJ2-5,TRBD1,.,TRBV11-1,CASSSNRGQGTQYF,TGTGCCAGCAGCTCCAACAGGGGGCAGGGGACCCAGTACTTC
TRBJ1-1,.,.,TRBV4-2,CASGRVNTEAFF,TGTGCCAGCGGGCGGGTGAACACTGAAGCTTTCTTT
TRBJ2-7,TRBD2,.,TRBV6-1,CASSEEAGGGYEQYF,TGTGCCAGCAGTGAAGAGGCGGGGGGCGGATACGAGCAGTACTTC
TRBJ2-7,TRBD1,.,TRBV19,CASMGQDSYEQYF,TGTGCCAGTATGGGACAGGACTCCTACGAGCAGTACTTC
TRBJ2-3,TRBD1,.,TRBV3-1/TRBV3-2,CASSQERRWGQLTDTQYF,TGTGCCAGCAGCCAAGAGCGGCGGTGGGGACAGCTCACAGATACGCAGTATTTT
TRBJ1-1,.,.,TRBV7-9,CASSGRTNTEAFF,TGTGCCAGCAGCGGACGGACAAACACTGAAGCTTTCTTT
TRBJ2-7,.,.,TRBV11-2,CASSLPPDEPYEQYF,TGTGCCAGCAGCTTACCCCCCGATGAGCCCTACGAGCAGTACTTC
TRBJ2-4,TRBD1,once,TRBV20-1,CSAWMDRAYF,TGCAGTGCTTGGATGGACAGGGCGTACTTC
TRBJ2-2,TRBD1,.,TRBV10-3,CAIRAGQGSPEVELFF,TGTGCCATCAGAGCAGGACAGGGGTCTCCGGAGGTGGAGCTGTTTTTT
TRBJ1-6,.,.,TRBV3-1/TRBV3-2,CASSQEKQSSYNSPLHF,TGTGCCAGCAGCCAAGAGAAGCAATCCTCCTATAATTCACCCCTCCACTTT
TRBJ2-2,TRBD1,.,TRBV6-5,CASRTGALTGELFF,TGTGCCAGCAGGACAGGGGCCCTCACCGGGGAGCTGTTTTTT
TRBJ2-5,.,.,TRBV5-4,CASSLTGMGETQYF,TGTGCCAGCAGCTTGACGGGGATGGGGGAGACCCAGTACTTC
TRBJ1-1,.,few,TRBV7-2,CASSLGNRLNTEAFF,TGTGCCAGCAGCTTAGGAAACAGGCTGAACACTGAAGCTTTCTTT
TRBJ1-3,.,.,TRBV30,CAWRAHPWGRERNTIYF,TGTGCCTGGAGAGCCCATCCTTGGGGCAGGGAAAGAAACACCATATATTTT
TRBJ2-5,.,once,TRBV5-1,CASSLGTGEETQYF,TGCGCCAGCAGCTTGGGCACAGGAGAAGAGACCCAGTACTTC
TRBJ1-1,.,.,TRBV2,CASSPRVMNTEAFF,TGTGCCAGCAGTCCCAGGGTCATGAACACTGAAGCTTTCTTT
TRBJ1-1,.,.,TRBV18,CASSPPGATNTEAFF,TGTGCCAGCTCACCACCGGGGGCCACGAACACTGAAGCTTTCTTT
TRBJ2-7,TRBD2,.,TRBV4-3,CASSQGLSGLDSYEQYF,TGCGCCAGCAGCCAAGGTTTATCAGGACTAGACTCCTACGAGCAGTACTTC
TRBJ2-1,TRBD1,.,TRBV5-4,CASSWTGSYNEQFF,TGTGCCAGCAGCTGGACAGGTTCCTACAATGAGCAGTTCTTC
TRBJ1-1,.,few,TRBV11-2,CASSPWATTEAFF,TGTGCCAGCAGCCCCTGGGCCACAACTGAAGCTTTCTTT
TRBJ1-1,TRBD1,.,TRBV6-4,CASRPNQQGDTEAFF,TGTGCCAGCAGGCCTAATCAACAGGGGGACACTGAAGCTTTCTTT
TRBJ2-3,.,.,TRBV7-2,CASSLGRGSRTDTQYF,TGTGCCAGCAGCTTAGGGCGCGGGTCCCGCACAGATACGCAGTATTTT
TRBJ2-3,TRBD1,.,TRBV7-9,CASSFWSDRGRGTQYF,TGTGCCAGCAGCTTTTGGTCGGACAGGGGGCGTGGTACGCAGTATTTT
TRBJ2-3,.,.,TRBV5-1,CASSFSGGPENTDTQYF,TGCGCCAGCAGCTTTTCCGGGGGACCGGAGAACACAGATACGCAGTATTTT
TRBJ2-1,.,.,TRBV5-8,CASSIGWQSSYNEQFF,TGTGCCAGCAGCATCGGGTGGCAGAGCTCCTACAATGAGCAGTTCTTC
TRBJ1-2,.,.,TRBV20-1,CSASTQNPSYGYTF,TGCAGTGCTAGTACACAGAACCCATCTTATGGCTACACCTTC
TRBJ1-1,TRBD1,.,TRBV13,CASSGTGAEAFF,TGTGCCAGCAGCGGTACAGGGGCTGAAGCTTTCTTT
TRBJ2-3,.,.,TRBV7-6,CASSPPTDTQYF,TGTGCCAGCAGTCCCCCAACAGATACGCAGTATTTT
TRBJ2-3,TRBD1,.,TRBV19,CASSIMGQGLDTQYF,TGTGCCAGTAGTATTATGGGACAGGGGTTGGATACGCAGTATTTT
TRBJ2-5,TRBD2,.,TRBV5-8,CASSLSGTSGGQTQYF,TGTGCCAGCAGCTTGAGCGGGACTAGCGGGGGACAGACCCAGTACTTC
TRBJ2-3,.,.,TRBV2,CASSESIRTDTQYF,TGTGCCAGCAGTGAGAGCATCAGGACAGATACGCAGTATTTT
TRBJ2-7,TRBD1,.,TRBV2,CASSDRGGQYF,TGTGCCAGCAGCGACAGGGGCGGACAGTACTTC
TRBJ2-5,.,.,TRBV7-9,CASSAQGETQYF,TGTGCCAGCAGCGCGCAGGGGGAGACCCAGTACTTC
TRBJ1-4,.,.,TRBV5-1,CASSIRTDIEKLFF,TGCGCCAGCAGCATCAGGACAGATATCGAAAAACTGTTTTTT
TRBJ2-7,TRBD2,once,TRBV27,CASSLAGGYEQYF,TGTGCCAGCAGTTTGGCGGGGGGCTACGAGCAGTACTTC
TRBJ2-7,.,.,TRBV3-1/TRBV3-2,CASSQRGEQYF,TGTGCCAGCAGCCAACGCGGCGAGCAGTACTTC
TRBJ1-6,TRBD1,.,TRBV11-2,CASSSQGVSDSPLHF,TGTGCCAGCAGCTCACAGGGGGTCTCTGATTCACCCCTCCACTTT
TRBJ1-1,.,.,TRBV2,CASSGTLTQGGTEAFF,TGTGCCAGCAGTGGAACCCTGACCCAAGGGGGCACTGAAGCTTTCTTT